The rows below give T cell receptor beta chains drawn from one sample of a study of cytomegalovirus exposure and HLA in healthy donors. Generated by immunoSEQ multiplex PCR, the TCRdb table keeps only in-frame clones and is missing some. The table lists some 150,000 clones, roughly three quarters of them singletons, with around 9.8% in the top ten. Sequenced sample: PBMCs. The receptors were sampled from a man younger than 35 in good health and CMV-seropositive. Both conserved end residues are part of each CDR3.

V gene	J gene	CDR3 length	CDR3 protein
TRBV4-1	TRBJ2-7	15	CASSREGLAPYEQYF
TRBV2	TRBJ2-5	15	CASSLQRDRRETQYF
TRBV6-5	TRBJ1-3	16	CASSSGTGGGGNTIYF
TRBV6-5	TRBJ2-3	16	CASSYGQGESTDTQYF
TRBV11-3	TRBJ2-2	15	CASSLRQGNTGELFF
TRBV14	TRBJ2-3	17	CASSQPRLRRGTDTQYF
TRBV27	TRBJ2-1	14	CASSFRRSHNEQFF
TRBV10-1	TRBJ2-5	15	CASSTDRGHGETQYF
TRBV29-1	TRBJ2-3	13	CSVTGQGLDTQYF
TRBV4-1	TRBJ2-4	15	CASSQDAGEWNIQYF
TRBV12-5	TRBJ2-1	14	CASLLAGAYNEQFF
TRBV30	TRBJ1-1	12	CAWRKFILGAFF
TRBV30	TRBJ1-3	14	CAWRGDRAGNTIYF
TRBV11-2	TRBJ1-2	14	CASSLIRTAYGYTF
TRBV7-6	TRBJ2-5	16	CASSRRTGVTAQTQYF
TRBV7-2	TRBJ2-1	14	CASSLLAPYNEQFF
TRBV20-1	TRBJ2-7	11	CSAQAGHEQYF